This T cell receptor (beta chain) was identified in a study of cytomegalovirus exposure and HLA in healthy donors. Study-level information: A previous analysis identified approximately 120 million unique TCR beta sequences derived from around 200 million T cells. Study results and limitations: Some V segments could not be told apart, so they were left out, TRBV6-2 and TRBV6-3 among them. Trimming of TCR beta V- and J-genes showed a link, identified in a later analysis, to a missense DCLRE1C variant. Later analysis placed DRB1 highest and HLA-C lowest in TCR association rates, which differed by HLA locus.

V was trimmed by 4 bases and J by 0 bases, leaving 6 bases between them. Germline V gene sequence: CDR1 MNHNS, CDR2 SASEGT. The CDR3 length is 13 residues. With 60 Vbeta and 13 Jbeta primers, the PCR was carried out. Method: immunoSEQ multiplex PCR; TCRdb's copy keeps in-frame clones and lacks some. The sample has some 98,000 clones; under 70% are singletons. About this clone itself: Its antigen is currently unknown.

The sample taken for sequencing was PBMCs. The TCR sequence derives from a man between 50 and 59 years old in good health and CMV-seronegative. The chain is built from TRBV6-1 and TRBJ1-1; D is undetermined. CDR3 in amino acids: CASSAKLNTEAFF. CDR3 in DNA: TGTGCCAGCAGTGCGAAGCTGAACACTGAAGCTTTCTTT.